Listed here are 16 T cell receptor beta chains from one sample, sequenced in a study of T cell repertoires in cytomegalovirus infection. Their target antigens are unknown. TCRdb processed the reads anew with MiXCR; each CDR3 protein has one entry. The profile shows 380,000 or so distinct CDR3 sequences, roughly a third of them singletons. Specimen: cultured PBMCs, collected from culture after CMV antigen stimulation. The receptors were gathered from a human donor in good health (CMV status not recorded). Some clones in this sample may be carry-over from other donors' samples.

The table lists this clonotype with a few counts. The chain is built from TRBV20-1 and TRBJ1-1; no definite D call. The CDR3 consists of 13 residues. The germline V gene encodes CDR1 DFQATT and CDR2 SNEGSKA (reference sequence). Deletions cut 6 bases from V and 4 bases from J, with 15 bases between. The CDR3 coding sequence is TGCAGTGCGCGCCGGCCGTACCCCACTGAAGCTTTCTTT. Protein sequence: CSARRPYPTEAFF.

This clonotype was detected ten times or more. This chain uses TRBV7-2 with TRBJ2-1; 7 bases align to TRBD2. Germline assignment: CDR1 SGHTA and CDR2 FQGNSA. V was pared by 3 bases and J by 4 bases, with 6 bases of the junction left unmatched. The CDR3 sequence is 15 residues long. In DNA, the CDR3 is TGTGCCAGCAGCTTGAAGGGCGGGGGTTACAATGAGCAGTTCTTC. Amino acids: CASSLKGGGYNEQFF.

This chain joins TRBV5-1 and TRBJ2-1; no firm D call. CDR1 is SGHRS, CDR2 YFSETQ, per germline. This CDR3 has 14 residues. Trimming cost V 0 bases and J 4 bases, with 8 bases left between them. The CDR3: CASSLVPPYNEQFF. The CDR3 region has the DNA TGCGCCAGCAGCTTGGTTCCCCCTTACAATGAGCAGTTCTTC.

The J gene is TRBJ2-2, the V gene TRBV5-5, with a possible D match to TRBD2 (5 bases). The germline V gene has CDR1 SGHKS and CDR2 YYEKEE (reference sequence). Trimming cost V 3 bases and J 6 bases, with 9 bases left between them. This CDR3 has 13 amino acids. CDR3 in amino acids: CASSWTGPGELFF. In DNA, the CDR3 is TGTGCCAGCAGCTGGACTGGCCCCGGGGAGCTGTTTTTT.

The chain recombines TRBV6-1 with TRBJ1-5; 7 bases map to TRBD1. The trim removed 3 bases at V and 1 base at J, leaving 9 bases unmatched. This CDR3 is 17 amino acids long. Germline CDR1 reads MNHNS; CDR2 reads SASEGT. The CDR3 region has the DNA TGTGCCAGCAGTGAGTTTAGGCAGGGGGTGAGCAATCAGCCCCAGCATTTT. Encoded protein: CASSEFRQGVSNQPQHF.

The chain uses TRBV28 and TRBJ2-7, with 9 bases aligning to TRBD1. The CDR3 loop spans 14 amino acids. Germline-derived CDR1 and CDR2 are MDHEN and SYDVKM. V shed 6 bases, J shed 5 bases, and the junction held 8 bases outside the gene matches. Here the CDR3 DNA reads TGTGCCAGCAGACTACGGACAGGGGCAAACGAGCAGTACTTC. This sequence encodes CASRLRTGANEQYF.

Turning to this clonotype: One junction end disagrees with the germline gene, perhaps due to a read error. The chain has TRBV11-2 and TRBJ1-5, with TRBD1 matching 7 bases. The CDR3 runs 16 residues. CDR1 SGHAT and CDR2 FQNNGV come from the germline V gene. The CDR3, as DNA: TGTGCCAGCAGCCTCGGGCCGGGACAGCTCAATCGGCCCCAGCATTTT. Amino acid sequence: CASSLGPGQLNRPQHF.

This clonotype was seen more than once but under ten times. The chain employs TRBV19 and TRBJ2-7, with TRBD1 matching 8 bases. The junction had 4 bases not matched to a gene; V was cut back by 1 base and J by 2 bases. The CDR3 runs to 15 residues. Germline CDR1 reads LNHDA; CDR2 reads SQIVND (reference sequence). The chain's CDR3 is CASSIGQGNPYEQYF. The DNA for the CDR3 is TGTGCCAGTAGTATAGGACAGGGGAATCCCTACGAGCAGTACTTC.

In this sample, this clonotype turned up a few times. J is TRBJ2-3 and V is TRBV15, with D maybe TRBD2 (6 bases). Germline CDR1 is LNHNV and CDR2 is YYDKDF (reference sequence). The V end lost 1 base, the J end lost 1 base, and 15 bases lay between the germline ends. The CDR3 totals 17 residues. CDR3 residues: CATSRVGGDRGTDTQYF. The CDR3 nucleotides are TGTGCCACCAGCAGAGTGGGGGGTGACAGAGGCACAGATACGCAGTATTTT.

The gene calls are TRBV19 and TRBJ2-2; TRBD1 agrees at 7 bases. V was clipped by 10 bases and J by 5 bases; unmatched bases: 7. The CDR3 is 13 residues long. The V gene's germline CDR1 is LNHDA and CDR2 SQIVND (reference sequence). The CDR3 here is CATSLQGTGELFF. The CDR3 DNA reads TGTGCCACCTCATTACAGGGGACCGGGGAGCTGTTTTTT.

The CDR3 protein is CASSLGGDRGGGEQFF. As DNA, the CDR3 is TGTGCCAGCAGCTTAGGGGGAGACCGGGGAGGGGGTGAGCAGTTCTTC. The chain joins TRBV7-9 to TRBJ2-1, with TRBD2 as a possible D gene (7 bases). CDR3 length: 16 amino acids. V gave up 1 base and J gave up 9 bases, with 19 bases separating them. Germline CDR1 SEHNR, CDR2 FQNEAQ (reference sequence).

The chain links TRBV6-2 or TRBV6-3 to TRBJ2-7; no definite D call. Germline V lookup: CDR1 MNHEY, CDR2 SVGEGT. The CDR3 spans 13 residues. V was clipped by 6 bases and J by 2 bases, with 11 bases between them. For the CDR3, the DNA is TGTGCCAGCAGGACTGGGGTAACCTACGAGCAGTACGTC. It is translated as CASRTGVTYEQYV.

This clonotype was observed at least ten times. This chain links TRBV7-2 with TRBJ2-4; D gene ambiguous. The V gene lost 3 bases and the J gene lost 0 bases, with 3 bases spanning the gap. The CDR3 contains 13 residues. Looked up from germline, CDR1 is SGHTA and CDR2 is FQGNSA. The CDR3 reads CASSFQAKNIQYF. CDR3 bases: TGTGCCAGCAGCTTTCAAGCCAAAAACATTCAGTACTTC.

The gene calls are TRBV6-2 or TRBV6-3 and TRBJ2-1; unclear D gene. V was trimmed by 5 bases and J by 10 bases, leaving 27 bases between them. Germline-derived CDR1 and CDR2 are MNHEY and SVGEGT. This CDR3 is 17 amino acids long. CDR3 nucleotides: TGTGCCAGCAGTAATTATCCGGGCTCTATCCTATCGAGGGAGCAGTTCTTC. The encoded protein is CASSNYPGSILSREQFF.

The rearrangement links TRBV12-5 to TRBJ1-6; a possible D gene is TRBD1 (6 bases). The V gene lost 2 bases and the J gene lost 13 bases, with 12 bases spanning the gap. Germline lookup yields CDR1 LGHNT and CDR2 FRNRAP. The CDR3 consists of 13 residues. CDR3 in amino acids: CASGLTGHRPLHF. In DNA, the CDR3 is TGTGCTAGTGGTTTGACGGGACACCGGCCCCTCCACTTT.

The rearrangement joins TRBV6-8 to TRBJ2-7; D unclear. From germline, CDR1 is MNHGY and CDR2 SAAAGT. Trimming pared 3 bases from V and 1 base from J, leaving 10 bases between. The CDR3 has 14 residues. The CDR3 region is CASSYINRSYEQYV. CDR3 DNA: TGTGCCAGCAGTTATATAAACAGATCCTACGAGCAGTACGTC.